The T cell receptor beta chain described here comes from a study of blood T cell repertoires in COVID-19. Sequencing used immunoSEQ multiplex PCR; TCRdb keeps in-frame clones, though not all of them. The profile shows 410,000 or so clones, around 89% of them singletons. The V gene end was trimmed by 0 bases and the J gene end by 5 bases; junction bases not matched to a gene: 6. Looked up from germline, CDR1 is SGHRS and CDR2 is YFSETQ. The CDR3 consists of 15 residues. The chain links TRBV5-1 to TRBJ2-5, with 8 positions matching TRBD2. The sample taken for sequencing was peripheral blood. This TCR derives from a woman between 40 and 50 years old with COVID-19, enrolled during active disease. CDR3 nucleotide sequence: TGCGCCAGCAGCTTGGCGGGAGCGGGAGAGGAGACCCAGTACTTC. Translated: CASSLAGAGEETQYF.